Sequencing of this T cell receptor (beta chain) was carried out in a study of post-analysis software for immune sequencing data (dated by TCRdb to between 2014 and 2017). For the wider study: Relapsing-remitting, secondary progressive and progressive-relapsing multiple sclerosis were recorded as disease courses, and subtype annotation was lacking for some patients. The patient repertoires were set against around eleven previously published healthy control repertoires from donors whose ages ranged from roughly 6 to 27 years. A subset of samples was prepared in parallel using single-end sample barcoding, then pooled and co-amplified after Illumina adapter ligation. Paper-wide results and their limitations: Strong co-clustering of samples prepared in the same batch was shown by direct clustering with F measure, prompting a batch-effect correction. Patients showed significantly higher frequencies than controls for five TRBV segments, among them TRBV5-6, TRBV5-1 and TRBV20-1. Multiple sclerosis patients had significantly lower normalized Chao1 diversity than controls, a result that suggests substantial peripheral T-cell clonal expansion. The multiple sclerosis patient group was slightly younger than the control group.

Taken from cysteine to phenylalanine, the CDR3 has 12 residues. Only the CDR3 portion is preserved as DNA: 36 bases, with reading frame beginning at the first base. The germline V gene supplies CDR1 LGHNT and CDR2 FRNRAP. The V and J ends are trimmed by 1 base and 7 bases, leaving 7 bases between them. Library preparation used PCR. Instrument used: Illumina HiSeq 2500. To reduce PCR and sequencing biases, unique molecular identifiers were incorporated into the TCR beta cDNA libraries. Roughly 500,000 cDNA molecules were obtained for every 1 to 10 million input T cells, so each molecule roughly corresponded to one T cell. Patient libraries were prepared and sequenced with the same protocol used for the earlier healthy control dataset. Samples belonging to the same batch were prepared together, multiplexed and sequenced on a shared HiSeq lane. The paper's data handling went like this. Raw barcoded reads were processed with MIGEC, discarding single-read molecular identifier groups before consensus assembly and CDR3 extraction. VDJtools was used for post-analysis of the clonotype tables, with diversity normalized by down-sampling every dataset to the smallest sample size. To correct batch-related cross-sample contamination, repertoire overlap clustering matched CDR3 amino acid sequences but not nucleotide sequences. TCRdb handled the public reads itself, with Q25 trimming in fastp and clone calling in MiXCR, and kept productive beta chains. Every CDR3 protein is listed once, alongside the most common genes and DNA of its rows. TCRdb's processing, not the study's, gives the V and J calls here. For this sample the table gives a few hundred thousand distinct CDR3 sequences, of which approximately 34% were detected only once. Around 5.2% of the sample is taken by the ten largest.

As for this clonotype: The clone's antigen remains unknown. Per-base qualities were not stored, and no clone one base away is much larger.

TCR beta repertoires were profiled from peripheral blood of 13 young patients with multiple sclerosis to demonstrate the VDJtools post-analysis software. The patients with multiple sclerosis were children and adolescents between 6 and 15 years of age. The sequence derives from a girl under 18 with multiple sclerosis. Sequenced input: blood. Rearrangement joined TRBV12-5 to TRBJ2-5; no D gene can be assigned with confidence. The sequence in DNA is TGTGCTAGTGGTTTGGATGTGGGGACCCAGTACTTC. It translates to CASGLDVGTQYF. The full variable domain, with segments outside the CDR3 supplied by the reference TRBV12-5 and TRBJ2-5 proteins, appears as DARVTQTPRHKVTEMGQEVTMRCQPILGHNTVFWYRQTMMQGLELLAYFRNRAPLDDSGMPKDRFSAEMPDATLATLKIQPSEPRDSAVYFCASGLDVGTQYFGPGTRLLVL.